Included here is one T cell receptor beta chain sequence, with context. CDR1 MDHEN and CDR2 SYDVKM come from the germline V gene. J was trimmed by 2 bases and V by 6 bases; bases with no gene match: 6. This CDR3 is 16 amino acids long. This sample stems from a study of shared clonotypes between healthy human individuals. TCRdb keeps only in-frame clones here, not all; method: immunoSEQ multiplex PCR. Among about 1.1 million clones listed, about 84% were seen once. This chain joins TRBV28 and TRBJ2-5; TRBD2 aligns across 13 bases. Sequencing input: memory CD4+ T cells from PBMCs. Noted subset: CD45RA-negative fraction. The TCR was taken from a man between 18 and 29 years old in good health. Some clones in this sample may be carry-over from other donors' samples. The CDR3 here is CASRATGLAGQETQYF. The CDR3 coding sequence is TGTGCCAGCAGGGCGACGGGACTAGCGGGACAAGAGACCCAGTACTTC.